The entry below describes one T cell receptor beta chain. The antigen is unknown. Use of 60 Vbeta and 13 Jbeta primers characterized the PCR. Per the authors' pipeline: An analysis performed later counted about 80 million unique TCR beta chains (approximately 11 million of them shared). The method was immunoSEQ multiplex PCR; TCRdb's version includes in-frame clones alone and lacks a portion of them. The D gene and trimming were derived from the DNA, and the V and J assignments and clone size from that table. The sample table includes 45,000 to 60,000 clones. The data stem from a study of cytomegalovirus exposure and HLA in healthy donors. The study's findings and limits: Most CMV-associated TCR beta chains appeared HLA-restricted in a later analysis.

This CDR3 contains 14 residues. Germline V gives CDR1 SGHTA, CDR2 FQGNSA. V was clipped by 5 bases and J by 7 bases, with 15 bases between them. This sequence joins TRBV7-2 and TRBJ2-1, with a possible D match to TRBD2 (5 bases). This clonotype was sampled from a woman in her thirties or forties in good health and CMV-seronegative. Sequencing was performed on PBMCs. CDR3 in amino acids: CASSPYGLLNEQFF. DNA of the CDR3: TGTGCCAGCAGCCCGTACGGACTTCTGAATGAGCAGTTCTTC. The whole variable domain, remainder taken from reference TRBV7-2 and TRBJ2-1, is GAGVSQSPSNKVTEKGKDVELRCDPISGHTALYWYRQSLGQGLEFLIYFQGNSAPDKSGLPSDRFSAERTGGSVSTLTIQRTQQEDSAVYLCASSPYGLLNEQFFGPGTRLTVL.